Listed here is a single T cell receptor (beta chain). Its cognate antigen is unknown. There are 13 residues in the CDR3. V was clipped by 10 bases and J by 0 bases, with 13 bases between them. The data are from a study of chemoradiotherapy in HPV16-positive cancers. Study-level background: A couple of HPV16-positive patients' cells yielded candidate HPV-specific clones and common motifs. Overall study results and limits: During treatment, candidate HPV-specific clones and E7-related motifs expanded in tumor. Functional assays defining HPV-specific T cells used only two HPV16-positive patients.

Generated by immunoSEQ multiplex PCR, the TCRdb table keeps only in-frame clones and is missing some. The sample holds 2,500 to 3,500 clones, 77% seen once. The chain uses TRBV23-1 and TRBJ2-7; D is undetermined. TRBV23-1 is placed among ORFs of uncertain function. The TCR sequence derives from a human donor with HPV-associated anogenital cancer. Sample: tumor tissue, taken from a patient who underwent chemoradiotherapy. CDR3 nucleotides: TGCGCCACGCAAGACAAGAGCTCCTACGAGCAGTACTTC. This codes for CATQDKSSYEQYF.